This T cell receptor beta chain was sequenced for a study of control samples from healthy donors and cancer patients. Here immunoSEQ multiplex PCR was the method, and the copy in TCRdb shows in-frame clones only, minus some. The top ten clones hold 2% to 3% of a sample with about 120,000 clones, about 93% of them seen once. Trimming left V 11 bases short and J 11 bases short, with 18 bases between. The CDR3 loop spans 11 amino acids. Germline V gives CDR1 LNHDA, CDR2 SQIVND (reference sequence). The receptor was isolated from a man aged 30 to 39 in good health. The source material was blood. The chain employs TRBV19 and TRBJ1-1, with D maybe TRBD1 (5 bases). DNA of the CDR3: TGTGCCTCCCGGGACGCAGTTGTTGCTTTCTTT. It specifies CASRDAVVAFF.